The 22 T cell receptor beta chains listed next were all sequenced from one sample in a study of blood T cells in healthy people across ages. Primers used in a second PCR of roughly 7 to 11 cycles were a sample-barcoded 5' primer and a J-beta primer mix. TCRdb processed the 5' RACE reads anew with MiXCR; each CDR3 protein has one entry. This sample has approximately 1.5 million distinct CDR3 sequences; 40% to 45% occur once, and the top ten carry over 3.5%. The sample taken for sequencing was blood. These receptor sequences come from a woman aged 18-29 years in good health.

The genes are TRBV12-3 or TRBV12-4 and TRBJ2-2; 7 bases are shared with TRBD1. This CDR3 has 14 residues. V shed 6 bases and J 6 bases; nucleotides not matched to a gene: 7. The CDR3 here is CASSQTGSPGELFF. In DNA form, the CDR3 reads TGTGCCAGCAGCCAGACAGGGTCTCCCGGGGAGCTGTTTTTT.

The rearrangement uses TRBV27 and TRBJ1-1; 7 bases agree with TRBD1. The CDR3 covers 16 residues. J lost 1 base, V lost 4 bases, and 9 bases had no gene match. Germline CDR1 and CDR2: MNHEY and SMNVEV (reference sequence). CDR3 amino acids: CASSWDSSHTNTEAFF. The CDR3 DNA is TGTGCCAGCAGTTGGGACAGCAGCCACACGAACACTGAAGCTTTCTTT.

The rearrangement uses TRBV5-1 and TRBJ2-5, with 7 bases that match TRBD1. V gave up 2 bases and J gave up 5 bases; unmatched junction bases: 9. Germline lookup yields CDR1 SGHRS and CDR2 YFSETQ. This CDR3 is 15 amino acids long. The CDR3, as DNA: TGCGCCAGCAGCTTTGTTCAGGGGGTTAAGGAGACCCAGTACTTC. It specifies CASSFVQGVKETQYF.

This clonotype was observed a few times. Here the CDR3 reads CSARVPASWDEQFF. The CDR3 nucleotides are TGCAGTGCTAGAGTACCGGCTAGCTGGGATGAGCAGTTCTTC. The V and J genes are TRBV20-1 and TRBJ2-1; D may be TRBD2 (5 bases). The CDR3 contains 14 residues. Per germline, CDR1 DFQATT and CDR2 SNEGSKA (reference sequence). V was cut by 1 base and J by 8 bases, with 15 bases left in between.

The J gene is TRBJ1-6, the V gene TRBV6-1, with D uncertain. Germline V gene data show CDR1 as MNHNS and CDR2 as SASEGT. The CDR3 sequence is 16 residues long. Trimming took 5 bases from V and 0 from J, leaving 11 bases between them. The CDR3 here is CASSPQARSYNSPLHF. In nucleotides, the CDR3 is TGTGCCAGCAGTCCCCAAGCCCGCTCCTATAATTCACCCCTCCACTTT.

Many counts were recorded for this clonotype. The chain combines TRBV28 with TRBJ2-7; tentatively, D is TRBD1 (6 bases). The CDR3 covers 15 residues. The V gene lost 3 bases and the J gene lost 2 bases, with 14 bases spanning the gap. The germline CDR1 and CDR2 sequences are MDHEN and SYDVKM. CDR3 loop: CASSLDHRVAYEQYF. For the CDR3, the DNA is TGTGCCAGCAGTTTGGACCACAGGGTCGCCTACGAGCAGTACTTC.

The rearrangement uses TRBV18 and TRBJ1-1; D is unresolved. Germline CDR1 reads KGHSH; CDR2 reads LQKENI. The V gene lost 3 bases and the J gene lost 5 bases, with 7 bases spanning the gap. The CDR3 length is 12 residues. The CDR3: CASSPPATEAFF. DNA for the CDR3: TGTGCCAGCTCACCCCCGGCAACTGAAGCTTTCTTT.

The genes are TRBV3-1 and TRBJ1-6; D is unresolved. V lost 0 bases and J lost 15, with 9 bases in between. Germline V lookup: CDR1 LGHDT, CDR2 YNNKEL (reference sequence). The CDR3 has 12 amino acids. CDR3 DNA sequence: TGTGCCAGCAGCCAAGACATAGTCCACCTCCACTTT. Encoded protein: CASSQDIVHLHF.

The CDR3 coding sequence is TGCAGTGCTAGAGCACAAGAGACCCAGTACTTC. Its protein is CSARAQETQYF. The chain is built from TRBV20-1 and TRBJ2-5; D unresolved. With 1 base removed from V and 2 bases from J, the gap between germline ends came to 2 bases. This CDR3 region has 11 residues. Germline loops: CDR1 DFQATT, CDR2 SNEGSKA (reference sequence).

V usage is TRBV19 and J usage is TRBJ2-1, with 9 bases that match TRBD2. The CDR3 consists of 14 residues. The V and J ends lost 3 bases and 7 bases, in that order; junction bases with no gene match: 4. The germline V gene has CDR1 LNHDA and CDR2 SQIVND (reference sequence). The CDR3 DNA is TGTGCCAGTAGTATTGGCGGGAGGGCGAATGAGCAGTTCTTC. This sequence encodes CASSIGGRANEQFF. The variable domain in full, with the rest retrieved from reference TRBV19 and TRBJ2-1, is DGGITQSPKYLFRKEGQNVTLSCEQNLNHDAMYWYRQDPGQGLRLIYYSQIVNDFQKGDIAEGYSVSREKKESFPLTVTSAQKNPTAFYLCASSIGGRANEQFFGPGTRLTVL.

The chain couples TRBV7-9 to TRBJ2-7; D is ambiguous. The CDR3 totals 13 residues. From germline, CDR1 is SEHNR and CDR2 FQNEAQ (reference sequence). V was pared by 5 bases and J by 0 bases, with 8 bases between. CDR3 sequence: CASSVTNSYEQYF. The CDR3 DNA follows: TGTGCCAGCAGCGTAACCAACTCCTACGAGCAGTACTTC.

This clonotype was seen only a few times. The rearrangement links TRBV15 to TRBJ2-5; D possibly corresponds to TRBD2 (5 bases). The CDR3 has 11 residues. V gave up 6 bases and J gave up 4 bases, with 6 bases separating them. From germline, CDR1 is LNHNV and CDR2 YYDKDF (reference sequence). In DNA, the CDR3 is TGTGCCACCAGGGCGGGAGAGACCCAGTACTTC. It codes for CATRAGETQYF.

The chain combines TRBV29-1 with TRBJ2-7; 8 nucleotides match TRBD1. The CDR3 is 12 amino acids. The J segment lost 7 bases and the V segment lost 6 bases, leaving 8 bases of the junction unmatched. Germline CDR1 reads SQVTM; CDR2 reads ANQGSEA. The CDR3, as DNA: TGCAGCGTCGCCCGGACAGGGCGGGAGCAGTACTTC. It specifies CSVARTGREQYF.

The chain's CDR3 is CASSVPGAGQPQHF. The DNA for the CDR3 is TGTGCCAGCAGTGTACCAGGGGCCGGTCAGCCCCAGCATTTT. This chain uses TRBV27 with TRBJ1-5; weak D call: TRBD1 (6 bases). Germline CDR1 and CDR2: MNHEY and SMNVEV (reference sequence). Trimming removed 5 bases at V and 6 bases at J, with 14 bases between. The CDR3 is made up of 14 amino acids.

The chain links TRBV7-9 to TRBJ2-1; 8 bases are a match to TRBD2. The CDR3 totals 13 residues. V shed 2 bases and J 8 bases; nucleotides not matched to a gene: 2. Germline V gives CDR1 SEHNR, CDR2 FQNEAQ (reference sequence). CDR3 bases: TGTGCCAGCAGCTTAACGACTAGCGATGAGCAGTTCTTC. It codes for CASSLTTSDEQFF.

The V and J genes are TRBV3-1 and TRBJ2-7; the match to TRBD2 covers 13 bases. CDR1 LGHDT and CDR2 YNNKEL come from the germline V gene (reference sequence). Germline trimming cut 0 bases from V and 5 bases from J; bases unmatched to any gene: 7. The CDR3 is 17 residues long. The DNA of the CDR3 is TGTGCCAGCAGCCAAGAGAGACTAGCGGGGGGTTCGCACGAGCAGTACTTC. The encoded protein is CASSQERLAGGSHEQYF.

The gene calls are TRBV5-1 and TRBJ2-7; 8 bases fit TRBD1. CDR1 and CDR2 (germline): SGHRS, YFSETQ. CDR3 length: 15 residues. With 0 bases clipped from V and 2 bases from J, the junction kept 4 bases outside the gene matches. The CDR3 DNA follows: TGCGCCAGCAGCTTGGGGACAGGGATAGCCTACGAGCAGTACTTC. It translates to CASSLGTGIAYEQYF.

J is TRBJ2-5 and V is TRBV11-2; possibly TRBD2 for D (7 bases). V gave up 3 bases and J gave up 4 bases, with 15 bases separating them. This CDR3 has 15 residues. CDR1 is SGHAT and CDR2 is FQNNGV in the germline V gene. This CDR3 reads CASSFSGGHLETQYF. The CDR3 region has the DNA TGTGCCAGCAGCTTTTCGGGGGGCCACTTAGAGACCCAGTACTTC.

As to this clonotype: Sequence at one end of the junction differs from germline and may be a read error. The chain uses TRBV7-9 and TRBJ2-7; TRBD1 matches 9 bases. Germline V gene lookup returns CDR1 SEHNR and CDR2 FQNEAQ (reference sequence). The CDR3 loop spans 12 amino acids. This CDR3 is CASSGTGTERYF. The CDR3 region has the DNA TGTGCCAGCAGCGGGACAGGGACAGAGCGGTACTTC.

The V and J genes are TRBV6-2 or TRBV6-3 and TRBJ2-4, with 14 bases matching TRBD2. The J call may be incorrect, as the DNA end agrees better with TRBJ2-7. Germline CDR1 is MNHEY and CDR2 is SVGEGT. This CDR3 comprises 15 residues. The CDR3 coding sequence is TGTGCCAGCAGCCCCGGGACTAGCGGGAGTAGCGAGCAGTACTTC. The encoded protein is CASSPGTSGSSEQYF.

A few counts support this clonotype. The chain carries TRBV30 and TRBJ2-4; no clear D. This CDR3 comprises 11 residues. V gave up 4 bases and J gave up 13 bases, with 14 bases separating them. Germline V CDR1 and CDR2: GTSNPN, SVGIG (reference sequence). The CDR3 DNA is TGTGCCTGGAATCATCAAAAGGAGCAGTACTTC. Protein: CAWNHQKEQYF.

Details on this clonotype: The junction shows a germline mismatch at one end, possibly a read error. The rearrangement joins TRBV7-8 to TRBJ2-5; tentative D call: TRBD2 (5 bases). Germline CDR1 reads SGHVS; CDR2 reads FQNEAQ. The CDR3 contains 15 residues. The CDR3 DNA reads TGTGCCAGCTGCTTTAGGGAGACACCGGGGGAGACCCAGTACTTC. Encoded protein: CASCFRETPGETQYF.